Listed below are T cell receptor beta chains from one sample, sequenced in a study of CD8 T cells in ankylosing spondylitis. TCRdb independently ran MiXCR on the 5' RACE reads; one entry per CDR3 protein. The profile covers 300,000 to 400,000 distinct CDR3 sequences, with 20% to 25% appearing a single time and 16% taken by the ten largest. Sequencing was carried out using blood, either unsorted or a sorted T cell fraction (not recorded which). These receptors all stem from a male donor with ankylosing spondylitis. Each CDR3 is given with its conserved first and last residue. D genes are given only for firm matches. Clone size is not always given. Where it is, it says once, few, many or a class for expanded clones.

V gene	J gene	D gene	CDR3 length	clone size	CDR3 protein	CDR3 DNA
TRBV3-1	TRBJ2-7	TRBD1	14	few	CASSQTDRSDEQYF	TGTGCCAGCAGCCAAACGGACAGGTCAGACGAGCAGTACTTC
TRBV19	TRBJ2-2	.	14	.	CASSMASNTGELFF	TGTGCCAGTAGTATGGCTAGTAACACCGGGGAGCTGTTTTTT
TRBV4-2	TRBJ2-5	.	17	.	CASSQTRDSLGQETQYF	TGTGCCAGCAGCCAAACTCGGGACTCCCTAGGGCAAGAGACCCAGTACTTC
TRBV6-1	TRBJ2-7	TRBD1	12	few	CASSETGDEQYF	TGTGCCAGCAGTGAGACAGGGGACGAGCAGTACTTC
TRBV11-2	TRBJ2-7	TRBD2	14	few	CASRGSGSWYEQYF	TGTGCCAGCCGGGGTAGCGGGAGCTGGTACGAGCAGTACTTC
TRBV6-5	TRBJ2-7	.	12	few	CASSRTSYEQYF	TGTGCCAGCAGCCGAACCAGTTACGAGCAGTACTTC
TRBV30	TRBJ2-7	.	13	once	CAWARGTSYEQYF	TGTGCCTGGGCCCGGGGGACCTCCTACGAGCAGTACTTC
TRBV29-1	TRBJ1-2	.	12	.	CSVRPGNDGYTF	TGCAGCGTTCGGCCGGGTAACGATGGCTACACCTTC
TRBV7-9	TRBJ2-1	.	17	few	CASSLQGGGQGLYEQFF	TGTGCCAGCAGCCTCCAAGGGGGAGGACAGGGACTATATGAGCAGTTCTTC
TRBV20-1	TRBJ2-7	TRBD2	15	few	CSALMWTSGTHEQYF	TGCAGTGCTCTGATGTGGACTAGCGGGACTCACGAGCAGTACTTC
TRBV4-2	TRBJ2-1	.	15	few	CASSQIAAAYNEQFF	TGTGCCAGCAGCCAAATCGCGGCAGCCTACAATGAGCAGTTCTTC
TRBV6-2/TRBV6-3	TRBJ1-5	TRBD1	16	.	CAIRSGTGISNQPQHF	TGTGCCATCCGCTCGGGGACAGGGATTAGCAATCAGCCCCAGCATTTT
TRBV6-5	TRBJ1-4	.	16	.	CASSYSFPWDNEKLFF	TGTGCCAGCAGTTACTCATTTCCCTGGGACAATGAAAAACTGTTTTTT
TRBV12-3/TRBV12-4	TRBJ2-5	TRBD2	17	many	CASSHGLAGGVQETQYF	TGTGCCAGCAGTCATGGACTAGCGGGAGGAGTCCAAGAGACCCAGTACTTC
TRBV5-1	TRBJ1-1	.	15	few	CASSLAVRPNTEAFF	TGCGCCAGCAGCTTGGCCGTTCGGCCAAACACTGAAGCTTTCTTT
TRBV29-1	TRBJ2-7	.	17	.	CSVVWAGPPLKLYEQYF	TGCAGCGTTGTGTGGGCAGGGCCCCCTTTGAAACTATACGAGCAGTACTTC
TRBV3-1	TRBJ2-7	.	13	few	CASSLLRGTEQYF	TGTGCCAGCAGCCTACTAAGAGGAACCGAGCAGTACTTC
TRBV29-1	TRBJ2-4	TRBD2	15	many	CSVVGLAGAQNIQYF	TGCAGCGTTGTTGGACTAGCGGGAGCCCAAAACATTCAGTACTTC
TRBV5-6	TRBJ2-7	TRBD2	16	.	CASSPGFDAGAYEQYF	TGTGCCAGCAGCCCTGGCTTTGACGCGGGAGCCTACGAGCAGTACTTC
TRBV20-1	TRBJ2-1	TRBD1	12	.	CSARPDRGEQFF	TGCAGTGCTAGACCCGACAGGGGAGAGCAGTTCTTC
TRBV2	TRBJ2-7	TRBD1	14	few	CASRGDRSSYEQYF	TGTGCCAGCAGGGGGGACAGGAGCTCCTACGAGCAGTACTTC
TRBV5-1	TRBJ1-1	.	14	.	CASSWGPLGTEAFF	TGCGCCAGCAGCTGGGGACCCCTCGGGACTGAAGCTTTCTTT
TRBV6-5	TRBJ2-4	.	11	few	CASRDGDIQYF	TGTGCCAGCAGGGATGGGGACATTCAGTACTTC
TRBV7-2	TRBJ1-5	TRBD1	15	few	CASSLVTGINQPQHF	TGTGCCAGCAGCTTAGTGACAGGGATCAATCAGCCCCAGCATTTT
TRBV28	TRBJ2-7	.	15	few	CASTNRGTGGYEQYF	TGTGCCAGCACCAATAGGGGCACAGGCGGCTACGAGCAGTACTTC
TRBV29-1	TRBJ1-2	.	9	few	CSVEGGHTF	TGCAGCGTTGAGGGCGGCCACACCTTC
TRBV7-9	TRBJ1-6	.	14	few	CASSLGGVSAPLHF	TGTGCCAGCAGCCTAGGGGGAGTATCAGCACCCCTCCACTTT
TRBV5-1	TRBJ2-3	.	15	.	CASSLEPKITDTQYF	TGCGCCAGCAGCTTGGAACCAAAAATCACAGATACGCAGTATTTT
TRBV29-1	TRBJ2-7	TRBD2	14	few	CSVAGDRGSYEQYF	TGCAGCGTCGCGGGGGACCGTGGCTCCTACGAGCAGTACTTC
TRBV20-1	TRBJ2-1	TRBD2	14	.	CSALRASGTAEQFF	TGCAGTGCCCTTCGGGCTAGCGGGACCGCTGAGCAGTTCTTC
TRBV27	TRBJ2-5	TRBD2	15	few	CASSSSAGWQETQYF	TGTGCCAGCAGTTCATCAGCGGGATGGCAAGAGACCCAGTACTTC
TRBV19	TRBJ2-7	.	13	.	CASSMDRKGEQYF	TGTGCCAGTAGTATGGACAGAAAGGGCGAGCAGTACTTC
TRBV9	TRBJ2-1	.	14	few	CASSVANTVNEQFF	TGTGCCAGCAGCGTAGCTAACACGGTTAATGAGCAGTTCTTC
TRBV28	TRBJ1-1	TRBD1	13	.	CASSFPDRAEAFF	TGTGCCAGCAGTTTCCCGGACAGGGCTGAAGCTTTCTTT
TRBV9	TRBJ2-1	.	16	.	CASSVTDLNVFNEQFF	TGTGCCAGCAGCGTAACAGACCTAAATGTTTTCAATGAGCAGTTCTTC
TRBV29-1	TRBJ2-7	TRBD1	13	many	CSVAGTGNHEQYF	TGCAGCGTTGCAGGGACAGGGAACCACGAGCAGTACTTC
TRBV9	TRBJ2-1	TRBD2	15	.	CASSEPGLAGNEQFF	TGTGCCAGCAGCGAGCCGGGACTAGCAGGCAATGAGCAGTTCTTC
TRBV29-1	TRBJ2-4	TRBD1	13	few	CSVWGQGKNIQYF	TGCAGCGTTTGGGGACAGGGCAAAAACATTCAGTACTTC
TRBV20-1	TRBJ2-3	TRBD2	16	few	CSARDLSGSRADTQYF	TGCAGTGCTAGAGATCTTAGCGGGAGTAGGGCAGATACGCAGTATTTT
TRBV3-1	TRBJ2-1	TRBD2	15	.	CASSQGVSSGREQFF	TGTGCCAGCAGCCAAGGGGTGTCTAGCGGGAGGGAGCAGTTCTTC
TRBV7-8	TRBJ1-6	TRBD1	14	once	CASSFNRGESPLHF	TGTGCCAGCAGCTTCAACAGGGGGGAATCACCCCTCCACTTT
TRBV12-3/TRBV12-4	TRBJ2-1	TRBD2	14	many	CASSRLAAYNEQFF	TGTGCCAGCAGTCGACTAGCGGCTTACAATGAGCAGTTCTTC
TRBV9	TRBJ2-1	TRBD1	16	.	CASSLRQGVSSNEQFF	TGTGCCAGCAGCCTCAGACAGGGGGTTTCTTCCAATGAGCAGTTCTTC
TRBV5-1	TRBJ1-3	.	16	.	CASSSSAAGRGNTIYF	TGCGCCAGCAGCTCTTCGGCGGCAGGGCGCGGAAACACCATATATTTT
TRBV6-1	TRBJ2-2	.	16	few	CASTVRGRANTGELFF	TGTGCCAGCACTGTGCGCGGCCGAGCGAACACCGGGGAGCTGTTTTTT
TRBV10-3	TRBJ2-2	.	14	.	CASQKGERTGELFF	TGTGCCAGCCAGAAGGGGGAGCGAACCGGGGAGCTGTTTTTT
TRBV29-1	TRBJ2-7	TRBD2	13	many	CSVSGSAPYEQYF	TGCAGCGTGAGCGGGAGTGCCCCCTACGAGCAGTACTTC
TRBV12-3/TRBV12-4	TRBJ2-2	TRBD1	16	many	CASHPRTGVDTGELFF	TGTGCCAGCCACCCACGGACAGGGGTGGACACCGGGGAGCTGTTTTTT
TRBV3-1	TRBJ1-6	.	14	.	CASSLGARNSPLHF	TGTGCCAGCAGCCTCGGGGCTAGAAATTCACCCCTCCACTTT
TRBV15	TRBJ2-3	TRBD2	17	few	CATSRFPSGRATDTQYF	TGTGCCACCAGCAGATTCCCGAGCGGGAGGGCCACAGATACGCAGTATTTT
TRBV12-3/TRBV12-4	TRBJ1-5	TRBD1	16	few	CASSRYDRGSNQPQHF	TGTGCCAGCAGTCGCTATGACAGGGGGAGCAATCAGCCCCAGCATTTT
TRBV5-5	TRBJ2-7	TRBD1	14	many	CASSWTGGADEQYF	TGTGCCAGCAGCTGGACAGGGGGCGCGGACGAGCAGTACTTC
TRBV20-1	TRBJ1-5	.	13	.	CSASGGATQPQHF	TGCAGTGCAAGCGGGGGGGCGACTCAGCCCCAGCATTTT
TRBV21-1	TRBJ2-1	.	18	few	CASSKVSGGLPLYNEQFF	TGTGCCAGCAGCAAAGTATCGGGAGGCCTACCTCTGTACAATGAGCAGTTCTTC
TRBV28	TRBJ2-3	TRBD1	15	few	CASSPNRGPTDTQYF	TGTGCCAGCAGCCCGAACAGGGGCCCCACAGATACGCAGTATTTT
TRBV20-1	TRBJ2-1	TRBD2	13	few	CSLSGRTYNEQFF	TGCAGCCTTAGCGGGAGGACATACAATGAGCAGTTCTTC
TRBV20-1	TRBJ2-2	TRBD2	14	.	CSAQAGGNTGELFF	TGCAGTGCTCAAGCGGGAGGAAACACCGGGGAGCTGTTTTTT
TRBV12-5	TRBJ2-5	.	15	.	CASGLEFDRQETQYF	TGTGCTAGTGGTTTGGAGTTCGACAGGCAAGAGACCCAGTACTTC
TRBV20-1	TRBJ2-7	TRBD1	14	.	CSARGQIITYEQYF	TGCAGTGCTAGGGGACAGATAATAACCTACGAGCAGTACTTC